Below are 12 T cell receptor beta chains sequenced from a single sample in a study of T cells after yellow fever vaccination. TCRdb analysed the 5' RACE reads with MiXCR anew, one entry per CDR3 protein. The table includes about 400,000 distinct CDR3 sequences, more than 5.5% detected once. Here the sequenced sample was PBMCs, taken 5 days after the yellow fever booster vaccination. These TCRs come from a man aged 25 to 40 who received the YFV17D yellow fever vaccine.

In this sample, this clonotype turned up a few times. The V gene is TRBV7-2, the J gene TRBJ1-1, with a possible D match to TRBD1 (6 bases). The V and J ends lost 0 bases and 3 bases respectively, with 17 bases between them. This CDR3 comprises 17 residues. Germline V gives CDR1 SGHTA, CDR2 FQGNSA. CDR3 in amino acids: CASSLAGQQGLYTEAFF. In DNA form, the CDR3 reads TGTGCCAGCAGCTTAGCCGGTCAACAGGGTTTGTACACTGAAGCTTTCTTT.

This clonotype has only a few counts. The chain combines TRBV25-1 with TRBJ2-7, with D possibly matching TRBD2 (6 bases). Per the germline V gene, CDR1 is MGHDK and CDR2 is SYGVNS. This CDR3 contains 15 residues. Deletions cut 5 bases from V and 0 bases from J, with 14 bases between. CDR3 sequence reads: CASSPGSRSSYEQYF. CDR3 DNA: TGTGCCAGCAGTCCCGGGAGCCGAAGCTCCTACGAGCAGTACTTC.

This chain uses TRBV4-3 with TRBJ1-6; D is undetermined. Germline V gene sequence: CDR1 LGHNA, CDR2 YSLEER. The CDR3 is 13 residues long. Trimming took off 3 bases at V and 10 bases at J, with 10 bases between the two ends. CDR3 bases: TGCGCCAGCAGCCAGGGGTACAACTCACCCCTCCACTTT. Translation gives CASSQGYNSPLHF.

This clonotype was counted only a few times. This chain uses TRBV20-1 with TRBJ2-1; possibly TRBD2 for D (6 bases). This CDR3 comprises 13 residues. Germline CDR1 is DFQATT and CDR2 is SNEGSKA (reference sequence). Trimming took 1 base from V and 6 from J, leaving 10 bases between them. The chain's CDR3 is CSARGSSGNEQFF. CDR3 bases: TGCAGTGCTAGAGGAAGTAGCGGCAATGAGCAGTTCTTC.

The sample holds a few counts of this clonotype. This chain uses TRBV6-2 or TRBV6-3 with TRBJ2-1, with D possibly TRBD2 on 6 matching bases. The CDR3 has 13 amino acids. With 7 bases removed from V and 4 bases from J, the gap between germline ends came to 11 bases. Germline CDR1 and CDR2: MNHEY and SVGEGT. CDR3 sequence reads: CASTLGGYNEQFF. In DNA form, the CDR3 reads TGTGCCAGCACACTCGGGGGATACAATGAGCAGTTCTTC.

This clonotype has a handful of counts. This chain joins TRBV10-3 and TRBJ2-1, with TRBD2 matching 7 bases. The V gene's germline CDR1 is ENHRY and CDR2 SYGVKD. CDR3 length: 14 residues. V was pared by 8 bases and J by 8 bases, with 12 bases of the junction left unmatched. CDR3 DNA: TGTGCCATCTCGGAAGGGACTACAGGCGATGAGCAGTTCTTC. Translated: CAISEGTTGDEQFF.

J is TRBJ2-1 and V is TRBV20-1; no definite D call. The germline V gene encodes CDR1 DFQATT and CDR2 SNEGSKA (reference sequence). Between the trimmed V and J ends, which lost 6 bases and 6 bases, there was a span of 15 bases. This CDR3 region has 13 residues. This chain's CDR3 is CSATGLNINEQFF. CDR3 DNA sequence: TGCAGTGCCACCGGGCTCAATATCAATGAGCAGTTCTTC.

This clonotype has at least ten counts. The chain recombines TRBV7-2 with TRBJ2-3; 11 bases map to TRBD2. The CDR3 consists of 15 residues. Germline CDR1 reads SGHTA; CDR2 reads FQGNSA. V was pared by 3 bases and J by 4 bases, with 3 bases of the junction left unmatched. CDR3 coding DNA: TGTGCCAGCAGCTTCCTAGCGGGAGGACCAGATACGCAGTATTTT. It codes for CASSFLAGGPDTQYF. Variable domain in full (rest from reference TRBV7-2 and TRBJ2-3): GAGVSQSPSNKVTEKGKDVELRCDPISGHTALYWYRQSLGQGLEFLIYFQGNSAPDKSGLPSDRFSAERTGGSVSTLTIQRTQQEDSAVYLCASSFLAGGPDTQYFGPGTRLTVL.

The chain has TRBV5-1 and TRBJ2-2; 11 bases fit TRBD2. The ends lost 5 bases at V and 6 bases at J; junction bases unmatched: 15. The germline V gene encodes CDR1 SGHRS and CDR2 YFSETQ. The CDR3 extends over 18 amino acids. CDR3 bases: TGCGCCAGCAGAAGAACTAGCGGGAGTTCAGGGGACCCCGGGGAGCTGTTTTTT. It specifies CASRRTSGSSGDPGELFF.

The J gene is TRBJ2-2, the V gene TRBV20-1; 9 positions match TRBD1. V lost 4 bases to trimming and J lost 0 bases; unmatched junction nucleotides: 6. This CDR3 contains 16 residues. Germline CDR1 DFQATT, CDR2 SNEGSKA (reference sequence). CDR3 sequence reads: CSAKRRTGANTGELFF. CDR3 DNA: TGCAGTGCTAAAAGAAGGACAGGGGCGAACACCGGGGAGCTGTTTTTT.

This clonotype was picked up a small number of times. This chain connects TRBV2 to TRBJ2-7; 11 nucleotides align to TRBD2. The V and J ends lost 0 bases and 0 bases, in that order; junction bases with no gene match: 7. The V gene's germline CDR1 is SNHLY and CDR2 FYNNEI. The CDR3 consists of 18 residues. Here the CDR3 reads CASSEALSGTSGSYEQYF. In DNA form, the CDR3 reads TGTGCCAGCAGTGAAGCCTTATCCGGGACTAGCGGCTCCTACGAGCAGTACTTC.

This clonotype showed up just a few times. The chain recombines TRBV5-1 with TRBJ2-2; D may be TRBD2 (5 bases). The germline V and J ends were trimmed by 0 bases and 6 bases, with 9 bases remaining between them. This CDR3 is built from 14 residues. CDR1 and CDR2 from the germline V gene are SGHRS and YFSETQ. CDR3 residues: CASSLATGAGELFF. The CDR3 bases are TGCGCCAGCAGCTTGGCAACCGGGGCCGGGGAGCTGTTTTTT.